This TCR beta chain was retrieved from a study of cytomegalovirus exposure and HLA in healthy donors. Notes on the study in general: Rarity held for most TCR sequences, but there were some public TCRs that occurred in many donors. In a later analysis, at a false discovery rate of 0.05, 17,000 or so TCR beta sequences matched HLA alleles.

The primer mix had 60 Vbeta and 13 Jbeta primers. The authors' processing: In a later analysis, of tens of millions of unique beta chains, about 11 million appeared in at least two donors. The repertoire was sequenced with immunoSEQ multiplex PCR; TCRdb's copy has only in-frame clones and lacks some. V and J calls and clone size are given by that table; D and trimming were obtained from the DNA. Seen here are 100,000 or so clones, roughly 80% observed once, and the top ten hold 2% to 3%. Germline assignment: CDR1 SQVTM and CDR2 ANQGSEA. The CDR3 length is 12 residues. The V end was cut by 7 bases, the J end by 2 bases, with 12 bases between. Of note for this clone: Its antigen remains unknown.

Material: PBMCs. This rearrangement joins TRBV29-1 to TRBJ2-7; D possibly corresponds to TRBD1 (5 bases). This clonotype was obtained from a female donor in good health and CMV-seronegative. The CDR3 spells CSAYRPPYEQYF. CDR3 in DNA: TGCAGCGCATACAGGCCTCCCTACGAGCAGTACTTC.